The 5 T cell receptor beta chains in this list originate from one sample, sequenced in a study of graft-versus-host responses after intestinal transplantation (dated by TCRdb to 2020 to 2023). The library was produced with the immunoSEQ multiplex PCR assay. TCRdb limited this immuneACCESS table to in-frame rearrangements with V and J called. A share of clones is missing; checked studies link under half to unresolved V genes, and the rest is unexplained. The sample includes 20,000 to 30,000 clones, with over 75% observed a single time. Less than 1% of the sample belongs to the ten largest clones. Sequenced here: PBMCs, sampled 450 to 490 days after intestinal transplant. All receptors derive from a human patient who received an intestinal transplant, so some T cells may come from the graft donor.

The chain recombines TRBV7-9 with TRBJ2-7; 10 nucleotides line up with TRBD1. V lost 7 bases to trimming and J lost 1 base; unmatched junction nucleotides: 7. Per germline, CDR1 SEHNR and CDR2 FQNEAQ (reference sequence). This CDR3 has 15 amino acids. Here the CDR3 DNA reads TGTGCCAGCAACCAGGGGACAGGGGCATCCTACGAGCAGTACTTC. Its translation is CASNQGTGASYEQYF.

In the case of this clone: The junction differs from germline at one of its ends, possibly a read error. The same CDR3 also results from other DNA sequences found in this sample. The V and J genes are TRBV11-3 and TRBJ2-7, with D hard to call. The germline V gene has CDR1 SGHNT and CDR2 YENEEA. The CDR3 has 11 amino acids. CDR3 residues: CASSSRYEQYF. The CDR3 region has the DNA TGTGCCAGTAGCTCCCGTTACGAGCAGTACTTC.

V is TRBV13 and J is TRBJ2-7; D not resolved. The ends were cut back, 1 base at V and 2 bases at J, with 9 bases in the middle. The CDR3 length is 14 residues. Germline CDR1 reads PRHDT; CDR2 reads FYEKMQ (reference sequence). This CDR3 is CASSLEGLPYEQYF. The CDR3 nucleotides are TGTGCCAGCAGCTTAGAAGGGTTACCCTACGAGCAGTACTTC.

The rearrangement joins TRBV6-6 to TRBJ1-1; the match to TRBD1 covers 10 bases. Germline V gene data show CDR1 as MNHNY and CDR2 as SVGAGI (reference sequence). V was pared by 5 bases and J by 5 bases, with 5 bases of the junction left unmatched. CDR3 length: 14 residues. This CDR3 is CASSRQGAGTEAFF. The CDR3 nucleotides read TGTGCCAGCAGTCGACAGGGGGCTGGGACTGAAGCTTTCTTT.

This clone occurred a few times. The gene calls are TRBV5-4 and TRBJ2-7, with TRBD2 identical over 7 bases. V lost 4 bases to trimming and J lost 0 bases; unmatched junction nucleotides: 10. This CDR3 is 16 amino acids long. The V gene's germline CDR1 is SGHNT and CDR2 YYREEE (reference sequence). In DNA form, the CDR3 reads TGTGCCAGCAGCCCCGCGGGCGGGGGTGCCTCCTACGAGCAGTACTTC. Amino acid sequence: CASSPAGGGASYEQYF.